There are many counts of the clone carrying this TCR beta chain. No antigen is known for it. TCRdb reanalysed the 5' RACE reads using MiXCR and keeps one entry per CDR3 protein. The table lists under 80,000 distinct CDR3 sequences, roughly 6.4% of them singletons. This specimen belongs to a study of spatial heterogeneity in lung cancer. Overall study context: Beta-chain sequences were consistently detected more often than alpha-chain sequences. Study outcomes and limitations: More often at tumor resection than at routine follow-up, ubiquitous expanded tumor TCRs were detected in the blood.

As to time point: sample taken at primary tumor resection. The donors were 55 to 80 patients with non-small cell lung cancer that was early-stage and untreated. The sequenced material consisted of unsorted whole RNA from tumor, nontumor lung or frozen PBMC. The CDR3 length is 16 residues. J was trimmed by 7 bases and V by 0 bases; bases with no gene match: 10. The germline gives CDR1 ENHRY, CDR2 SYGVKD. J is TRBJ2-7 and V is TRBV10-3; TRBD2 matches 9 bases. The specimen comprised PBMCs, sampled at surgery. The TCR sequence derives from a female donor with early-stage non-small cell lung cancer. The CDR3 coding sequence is TGTGCCATCAGTGAGTCGTTGGGACTAGCTTCCAAAGAGCAGTACTTC. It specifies CAISESLGLASKEQYF.